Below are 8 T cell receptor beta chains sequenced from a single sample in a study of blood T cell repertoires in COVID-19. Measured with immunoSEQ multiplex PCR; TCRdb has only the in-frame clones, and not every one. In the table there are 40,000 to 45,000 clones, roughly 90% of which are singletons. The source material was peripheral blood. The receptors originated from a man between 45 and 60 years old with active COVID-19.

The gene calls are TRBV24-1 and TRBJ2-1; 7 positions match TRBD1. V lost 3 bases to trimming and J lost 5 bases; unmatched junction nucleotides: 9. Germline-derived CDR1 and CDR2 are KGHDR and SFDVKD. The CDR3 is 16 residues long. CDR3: CATSDPDRASDNEQFF. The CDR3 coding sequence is TGTGCCACCAGTGATCCCGACAGGGCTTCGGACAATGAGCAGTTCTTC.

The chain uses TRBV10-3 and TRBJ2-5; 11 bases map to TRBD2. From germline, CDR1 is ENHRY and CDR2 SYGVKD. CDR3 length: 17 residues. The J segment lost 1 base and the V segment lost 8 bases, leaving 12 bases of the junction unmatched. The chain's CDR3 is CAISKGSGRVPQETQYF. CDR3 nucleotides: TGTGCCATCTCAAAAGGTAGCGGGAGGGTCCCCCAAGAGACCCAGTACTTC.

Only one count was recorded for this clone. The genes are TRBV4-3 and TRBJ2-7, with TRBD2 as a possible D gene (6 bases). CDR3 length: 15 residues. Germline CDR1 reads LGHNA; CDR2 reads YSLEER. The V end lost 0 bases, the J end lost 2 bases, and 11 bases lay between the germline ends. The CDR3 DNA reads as TGCGCCAGCAGCCAAGACGGGAGTACGGCCTACGAGCAGTACTTC. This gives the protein CASSQDGSTAYEQYF.

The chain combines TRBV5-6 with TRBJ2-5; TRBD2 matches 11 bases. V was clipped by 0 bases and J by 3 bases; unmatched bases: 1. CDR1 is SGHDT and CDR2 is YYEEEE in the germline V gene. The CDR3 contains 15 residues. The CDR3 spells CASSLELAGEETQYF. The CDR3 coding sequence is TGTGCCAGCAGCTTGGAACTAGCGGGAGAAGAGACCCAGTACTTC.

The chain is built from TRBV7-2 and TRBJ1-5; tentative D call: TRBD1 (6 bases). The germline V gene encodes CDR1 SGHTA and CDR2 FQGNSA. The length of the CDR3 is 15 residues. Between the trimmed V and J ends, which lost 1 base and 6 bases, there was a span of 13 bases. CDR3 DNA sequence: TGTGCCAGCAGCTTAGGGGCAGGGGTGGCTCAGCCCCAGCATTTT. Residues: CASSLGAGVAQPQHF.

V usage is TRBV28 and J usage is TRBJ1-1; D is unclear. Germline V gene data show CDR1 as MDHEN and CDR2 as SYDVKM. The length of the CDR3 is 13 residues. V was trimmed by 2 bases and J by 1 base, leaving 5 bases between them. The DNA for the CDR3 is TGTGCCAGCAGTTTACCGGGGAACACTGAAGCTTTCTTT. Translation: CASSLPGNTEAFF.

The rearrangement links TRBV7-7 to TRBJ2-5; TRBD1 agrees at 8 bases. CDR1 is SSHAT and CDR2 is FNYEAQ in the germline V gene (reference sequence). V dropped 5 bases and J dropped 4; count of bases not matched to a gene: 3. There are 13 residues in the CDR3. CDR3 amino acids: CASSPDRAETQYF. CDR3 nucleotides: TGTGCCAGCAGCCCGGACAGGGCAGAGACCCAGTACTTC.

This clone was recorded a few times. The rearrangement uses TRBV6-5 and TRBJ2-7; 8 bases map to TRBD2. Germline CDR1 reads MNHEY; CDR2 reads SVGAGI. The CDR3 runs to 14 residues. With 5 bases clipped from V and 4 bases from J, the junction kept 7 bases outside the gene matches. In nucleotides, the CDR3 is TGTGCCAGCAGTCCGGGGACTAGTTGGTACGAGCAGTACTTC. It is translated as CASSPGTSWYEQYF.